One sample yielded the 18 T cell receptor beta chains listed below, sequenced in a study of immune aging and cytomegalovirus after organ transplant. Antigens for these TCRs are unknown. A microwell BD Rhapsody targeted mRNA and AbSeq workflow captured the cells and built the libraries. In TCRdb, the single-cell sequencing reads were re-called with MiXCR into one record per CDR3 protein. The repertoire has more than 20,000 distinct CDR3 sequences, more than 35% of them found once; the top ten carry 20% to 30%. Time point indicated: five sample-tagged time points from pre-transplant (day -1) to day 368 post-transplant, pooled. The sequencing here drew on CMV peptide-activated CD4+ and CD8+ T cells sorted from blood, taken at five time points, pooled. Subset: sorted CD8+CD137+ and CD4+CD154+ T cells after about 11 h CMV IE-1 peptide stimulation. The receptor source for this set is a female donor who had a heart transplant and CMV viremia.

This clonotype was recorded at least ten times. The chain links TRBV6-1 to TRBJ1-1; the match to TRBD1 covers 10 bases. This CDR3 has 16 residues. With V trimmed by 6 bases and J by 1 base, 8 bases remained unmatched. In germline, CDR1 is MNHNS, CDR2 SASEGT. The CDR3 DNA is TGTGCCAGCAGGTACAGACAGGGGGCGGAGAACACTGAAGCTTTCTTT. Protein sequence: CASRYRQGAENTEAFF.

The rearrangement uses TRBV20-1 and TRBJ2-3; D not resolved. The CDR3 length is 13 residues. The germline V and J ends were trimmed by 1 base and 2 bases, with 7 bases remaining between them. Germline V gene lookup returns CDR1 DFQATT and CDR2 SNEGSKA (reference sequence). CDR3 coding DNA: TGCAGTGCTAGAGGCGTAGACACAGATACGCAGTATTTT. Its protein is CSARGVDTDTQYF.

The chain's CDR3 is CASSWGSTGELFF. The CDR3 bases are TGTGCCAGCAGTTGGGGAAGCACCGGGGAGCTGTTTTTT. The chain combines TRBV27 with TRBJ2-2, with unresolved D. The germline V gene has CDR1 MNHEY and CDR2 SMNVEV (reference sequence). Trimming took 4 bases from V and 4 from J, leaving 7 bases between them. The CDR3 is made up of 13 amino acids.

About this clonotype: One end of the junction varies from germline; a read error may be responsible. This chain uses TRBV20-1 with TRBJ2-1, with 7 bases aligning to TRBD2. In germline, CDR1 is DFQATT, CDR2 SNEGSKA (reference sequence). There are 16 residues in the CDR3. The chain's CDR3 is CSATVVGRGDLNGQFF. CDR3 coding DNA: TGCAGTGCTACCGTGGTTGGACGGGGGGATCTCAATGGGCAGTTCTTC.

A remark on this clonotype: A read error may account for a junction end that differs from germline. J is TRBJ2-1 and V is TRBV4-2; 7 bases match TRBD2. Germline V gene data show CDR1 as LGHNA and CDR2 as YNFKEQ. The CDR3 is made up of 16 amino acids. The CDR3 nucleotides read TGTGCCAGCAGCCACCGGGGGGAGGGCTCCTACAATGAGCAGTCCTTT. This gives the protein CASSHRGEGSYNEQSF.

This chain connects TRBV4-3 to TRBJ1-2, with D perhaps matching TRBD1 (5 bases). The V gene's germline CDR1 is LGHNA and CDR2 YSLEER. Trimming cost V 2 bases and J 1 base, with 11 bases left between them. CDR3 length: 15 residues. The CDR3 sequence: CASSQLTGLNYGYTF. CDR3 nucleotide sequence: TGCGCCAGCAGCCAACTCACAGGCCTTAACTATGGCTACACCTTC.

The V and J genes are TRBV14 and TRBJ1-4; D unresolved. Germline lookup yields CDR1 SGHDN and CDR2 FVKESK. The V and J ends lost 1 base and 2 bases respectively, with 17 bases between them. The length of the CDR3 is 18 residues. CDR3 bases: TGTGCCAGCAGCCAAGGATTCGTGGGAGGGCCGACTAATGAAAAACTGTTTTTT. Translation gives CASSQGFVGGPTNEKLFF.

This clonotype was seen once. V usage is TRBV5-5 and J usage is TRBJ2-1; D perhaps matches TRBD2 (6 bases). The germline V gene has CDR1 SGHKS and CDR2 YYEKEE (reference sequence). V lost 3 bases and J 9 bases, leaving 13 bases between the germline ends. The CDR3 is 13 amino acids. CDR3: CASSWGDLSEQFF. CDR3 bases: TGTGCCAGCAGCTGGGGGGACCTGAGTGAGCAGTTCTTC. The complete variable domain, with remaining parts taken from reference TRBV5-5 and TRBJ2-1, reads DAGVTQSPTHLIKTRGQQVTLRCSPISGHKSVSWYQQVLGQGPQFIFQYYEKEERGRGNFPDRFSARQFPNYSSELNVNALLLGDSALYLCASSWGDLSEQFFGPGTRLTVL.

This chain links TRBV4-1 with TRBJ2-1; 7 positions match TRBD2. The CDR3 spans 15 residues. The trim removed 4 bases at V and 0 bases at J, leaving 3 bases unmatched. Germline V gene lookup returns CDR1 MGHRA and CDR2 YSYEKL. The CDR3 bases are TGCGCCAGCAGCCCGGCGGGGGTCTCCTACAATGAGCAGTTCTTC. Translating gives CASSPAGVSYNEQFF.

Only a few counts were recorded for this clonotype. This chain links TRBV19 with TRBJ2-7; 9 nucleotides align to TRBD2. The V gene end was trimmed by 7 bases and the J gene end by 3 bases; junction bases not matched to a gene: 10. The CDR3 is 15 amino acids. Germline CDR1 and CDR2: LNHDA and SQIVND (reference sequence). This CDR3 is CASKMGPSGNYEQYF. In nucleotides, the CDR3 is TGTGCCAGTAAAATGGGGCCTAGCGGGAACTACGAGCAGTACTTC.

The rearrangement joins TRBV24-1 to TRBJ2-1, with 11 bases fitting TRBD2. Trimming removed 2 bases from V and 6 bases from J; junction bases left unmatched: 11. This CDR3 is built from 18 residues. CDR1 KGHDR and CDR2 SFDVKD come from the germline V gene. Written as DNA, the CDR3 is TGTGCCACCAGTGATTCAGATAGCGGGAGGGATCCGGGCAATGAGCAGTTCTTC. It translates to CATSDSDSGRDPGNEQFF.

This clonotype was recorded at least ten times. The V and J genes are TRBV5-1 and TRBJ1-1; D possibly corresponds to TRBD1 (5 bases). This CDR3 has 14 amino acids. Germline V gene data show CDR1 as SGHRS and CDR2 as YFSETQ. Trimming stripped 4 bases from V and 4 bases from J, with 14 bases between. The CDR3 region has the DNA TGCGCCAGCAGCCGTTGGGGGGATGGCACTGAAGCTTTCTTT. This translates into CASSRWGDGTEAFF. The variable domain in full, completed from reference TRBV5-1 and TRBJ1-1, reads KAGVTQTPRYLIKTRGQQVTLSCSPISGHRSVSWYQQTPGQGLQFLFEYFSETQRNKGNFPGRFSGRQFSNSRSEMNVSTLELGDSALYLCASSRWGDGTEAFFGQGTRLTVV.

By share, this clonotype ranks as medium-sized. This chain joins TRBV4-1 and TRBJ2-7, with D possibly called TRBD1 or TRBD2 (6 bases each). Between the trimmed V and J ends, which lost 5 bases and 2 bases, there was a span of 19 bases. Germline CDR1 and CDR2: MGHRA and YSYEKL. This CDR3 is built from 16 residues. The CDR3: CASSSQGGTPAYEQYF. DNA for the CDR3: TGCGCCAGCAGCTCACAAGGCGGGACACCGGCCTACGAGCAGTACTTC.

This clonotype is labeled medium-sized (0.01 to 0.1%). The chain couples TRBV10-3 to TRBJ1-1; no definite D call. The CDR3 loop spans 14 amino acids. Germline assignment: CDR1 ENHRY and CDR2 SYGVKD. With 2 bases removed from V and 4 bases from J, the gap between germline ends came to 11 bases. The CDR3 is CAISEAETSTEAFF. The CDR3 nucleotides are TGTGCCATCAGTGAGGCAGAGACAAGCACTGAAGCTTTCTTT.

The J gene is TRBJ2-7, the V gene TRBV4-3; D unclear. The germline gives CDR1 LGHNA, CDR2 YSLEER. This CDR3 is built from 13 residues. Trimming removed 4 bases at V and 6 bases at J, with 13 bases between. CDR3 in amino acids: CASSLWLNGEQYF. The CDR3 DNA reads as TGCGCCAGCAGCCTATGGCTAAATGGCGAGCAGTACTTC.

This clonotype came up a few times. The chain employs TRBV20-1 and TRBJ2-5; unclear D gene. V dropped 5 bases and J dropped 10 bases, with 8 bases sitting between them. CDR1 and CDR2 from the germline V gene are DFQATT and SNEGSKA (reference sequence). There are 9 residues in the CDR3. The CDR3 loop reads CSASPSQYF. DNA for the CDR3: TGCAGTGCTTCCCCGAGCCAGTACTTC.

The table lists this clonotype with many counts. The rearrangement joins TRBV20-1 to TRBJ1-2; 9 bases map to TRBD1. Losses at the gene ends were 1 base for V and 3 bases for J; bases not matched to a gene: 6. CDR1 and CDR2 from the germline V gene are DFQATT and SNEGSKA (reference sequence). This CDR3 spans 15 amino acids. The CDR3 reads CSARARRTGDYGYTF. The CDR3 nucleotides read TGCAGTGCTAGAGCTCGCCGGACAGGGGACTATGGCTACACCTTC.

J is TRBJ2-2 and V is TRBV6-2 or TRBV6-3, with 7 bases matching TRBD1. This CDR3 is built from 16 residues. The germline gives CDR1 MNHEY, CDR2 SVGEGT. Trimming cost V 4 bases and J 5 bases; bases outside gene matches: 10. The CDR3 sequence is CASSSLTGKRTGELFF. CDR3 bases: TGTGCCAGCAGTTCCTTGACAGGGAAGAGGACCGGGGAGCTGTTTTTT.